This TCR beta chain was sequenced for a study of cytomegalovirus exposure and HLA in healthy donors. The CDR3 is 11 amino acids. Germline V gives CDR1 MNHEY, CDR2 SVGAGI. The V and J ends lost 8 bases and 6 bases respectively, with 8 bases between them. PCR used 60 Vbeta primers and 13 Jbeta primers. Some clones are missing from TCRdb's copy, which holds only in-frame ones; the method was immunoSEQ multiplex PCR. The table shows 210,000 or so clones, with over 70% occurring only once. The sequencing sample was made of PBMCs. J is TRBJ2-1 and V is TRBV6-5; a possible D gene is TRBD2 (5 bases). The origin of this receptor is a boy aged 2 to 10 in good health and CMV-seronegative. The CDR3 DNA follows: TGTGCCAGCGGCGCGGGCAATGAGCAGTTCTTC. As protein: CASGAGNEQFF.